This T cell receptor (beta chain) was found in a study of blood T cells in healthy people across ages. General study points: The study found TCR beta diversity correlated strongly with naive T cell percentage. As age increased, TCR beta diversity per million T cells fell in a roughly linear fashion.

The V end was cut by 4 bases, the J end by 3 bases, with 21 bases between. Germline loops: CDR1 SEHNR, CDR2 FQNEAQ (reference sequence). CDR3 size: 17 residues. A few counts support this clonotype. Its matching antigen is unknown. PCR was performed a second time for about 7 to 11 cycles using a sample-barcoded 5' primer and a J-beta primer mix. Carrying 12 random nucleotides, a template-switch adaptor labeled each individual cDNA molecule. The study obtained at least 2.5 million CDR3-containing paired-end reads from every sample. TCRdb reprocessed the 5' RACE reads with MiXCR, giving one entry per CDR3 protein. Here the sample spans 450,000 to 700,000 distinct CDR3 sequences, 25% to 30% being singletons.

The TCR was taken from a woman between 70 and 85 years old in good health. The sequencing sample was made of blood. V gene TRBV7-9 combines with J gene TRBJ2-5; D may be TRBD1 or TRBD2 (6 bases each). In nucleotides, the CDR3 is TGTGCCAGCAGCTCCTGGGGTGGGGGGCCTAACGAAGAGACCCAGTACTTC. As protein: CASSSWGGGPNEETQYF.